These T cell receptor beta chains were read from a single sample in a study of T cell responses to AZD1222 COVID-19 vaccine. The table came from immunoSEQ multiplex PCR; TCRdb's copy has only in-frame clones and leaves some out. The sample yields some 120,000 clones, approximately 88% seen once. The sample was peripheral blood, taken 28 days after the second AZD1222 dose. The receptors shown here come from an adult who received the AZD1222 COVID-19 vaccine. CDR3s include the opening cysteine and the closing phenylalanine or tryptophan. D genes are given only for firm matches. The listing skips clone size in some rows; elsewhere it reads once, few, many or a size class.

few NA TRBJ1-5 TRBV30 CAWSARGNQPQHF TGTGCCTGGAGTGCCCGCGGGAATCAGCCCCAGCATTTT
NA NA TRBJ1-5 TRBV27 CASSGPYQPQHF TGTGCCAGCAGCGGACCTTATCAGCCCCAGCATTTT
NA NA TRBJ2-7 TRBV28 CASRLTHTSSYEQYF TGTGCCAGCAGACTGACTCACACGAGCTCCTACGAGCAGTACTTC
NA NA TRBJ2-2 TRBV21-1 CPLRGNTGELFF TGTCCTCTTAGGGGCAACACCGGGGAGCTGTTTTTT
NA NA TRBJ1-1 TRBV7-3 CASSPVSGTEAFF TGTGCCAGCAGCCCCGTTTCTGGCACTGAAGCTTTCTTT
NA NA TRBJ2-2 TRBV11-3 CASSWGPPGSTGELFF TGTGCCAGCAGCTGGGGACCCCCGGGGAGCACCGGGGAGCTGTTTTTT
NA TRBD2 TRBJ2-7 TRBV11-2 CASSLLSGSHYEQYF TGTGCCAGCAGCCTCCTCAGCGGGAGTCACTACGAGCAGTACTTC
once TRBD1 TRBJ2-7 TRBV2 CASSTPWTGGKEQYF TGTGCCAGCAGTACCCCGTGGACAGGGGGTAAGGAGCAGTACTTC
NA NA TRBJ1-1 TRBV3-1/TRBV3-2 CASSQEGRGRGGAFF TGTGCCAGCAGCCAAGAAGGGAGGGGTCGAGGAGGAGCTTTCTTT
once NA TRBJ1-1 TRBV21-1 CAGFTRAYPSTEAFF TGTGCCGGTTTTACTCGGGCCTATCCCTCCACTGAAGCTTTCTTT
NA TRBD1 TRBJ1-1 TRBV18 CASSPRQGNTEAFF TGTGCCAGCTCACCGAGACAGGGGAACACTGAAGCTTTCTTT
NA TRBD2 TRBJ2-1 TRBV3-1/TRBV3-2 CASSQSGLATYNEQFF TGTGCCAGCAGCCAATCGGGACTAGCGACCTACAATGAGCAGTTCTTC
NA NA TRBJ2-1 TRBV2 CASSGDGSNNEQFF TGTGCCAGCAGTGGGGACGGGAGCAACAATGAGCAGTTCTTC
few NA TRBJ1-5 TRBV30 CAWSEGSGPQHF TGTGCCTGGAGTGAAGGTTCGGGGCCCCAGCATTTT
NA TRBD2 TRBJ2-7 TRBV7-6 CASSSGTSGYEQYF TGTGCCAGCAGCTCCGGGACTAGCGGATACGAGCAGTACTTC
NA NA TRBJ2-3 TRBV6-5 CASSYSGDLTQYF TGTGCCAGCAGTTACTCCGGGGATTTAACGCAGTATTTT
NA TRBD2 TRBJ2-2 TRBV19 CASSILAGTGELFF TGTGCCAGTAGTATCCTAGCGGGCACCGGGGAGCTGTTTTTT
few TRBD1 TRBJ2-7 TRBV6-2/TRBV6-3 CASSAPGQGSYEQYF TGTGCCAGCAGTGCCCCGGGACAGGGCTCCTACGAGCAGTACTTC
NA NA TRBJ2-5 TRBV6-5 CASTRGRQQETQYF TGTGCCAGCACCCGAGGAAGACAGCAAGAGACCCAGTACTTC
NA TRBD1 TRBJ2-7 TRBV11-2 CASSAGQDHYEQYF TGTGCCAGCAGCGCGGGACAGGACCACTACGAGCAGTACTTC
NA NA TRBJ2-5 TRBV28 CASSFRDVETQYF TGTGCCAGCAGTTTTCGGGATGTGGAGACCCAGTACTTC
once NA TRBJ1-5 TRBV19 CASSPGLGQPQHF TGTGCCAGTAGCCCGGGGTTAGGGCAGCCCCAGCATTTT
once NA TRBJ1-1 TRBV2 CASSEGGETEAFF TGTGCCAGCAGTGAAGGGGGGGAGACTGAAGCTTTCTTT
NA TRBD1 TRBJ2-7 TRBV12-3/TRBV12-4 CASGLTGIGEQYF TGTGCCAGCGGCTTGACAGGGATTGGCGAGCAGTACTTC
NA NA TRBJ2-3 TRBV5-4 CASSLRVGTDTQYF TGTGCCAGCAGCTTGAGAGTAGGAACAGATACGCAGTATTTT
once NA TRBJ1-1 TRBV27 CASSPQWGLNTEAFF TGTGCCAGCAGTCCCCAATGGGGGTTGAACACTGAAGCTTTCTTT
NA TRBD1 TRBJ1-1 TRBV5-6 CASSLPGQIEAFF TGTGCCAGCAGCTTGCCGGGACAGATTGAAGCTTTCTTT
NA NA TRBJ2-7 TRBV10-1 CASSETPEGQGRNEQYF TGCGCCAGCAGTGAGACCCCTGAGGGGCAGGGAAGAAACGAGCAGTACTTC
NA NA TRBJ2-7 TRBV6-1 CASSDAGVLHEQYF TGTGCCAGCAGTGACGCCGGAGTCCTACACGAGCAGTACTTC
few NA TRBJ2-5 TRBV30 CAWSPPAGETQYF TGTGCCTGGAGTCCCCCCGCCGGAGAGACCCAGTACTTC
NA NA TRBJ1-5 TRBV3-1/TRBV3-2 CASSLGMGGNQPQHF TGTGCCAGCAGCCTCGGGATGGGTGGTAATCAGCCCCAGCATTTT
once NA TRBJ1-4 TRBV6-4 CASSPSSFGTLVF TGTGCCAGCAGTCCGTCTTCGTTTGGTACCCTCGTTTTT
NA NA TRBJ1-1 TRBV5-4 CASSLRRGNTEAFF TGTGCCAGCAGCTTGAGACGGGGGAACACTGAAGCTTTCTTT
NA NA TRBJ2-7 TRBV27 CASSLRQRSSYEQYF TGTGCCAGCAGTTTGAGACAGCGTAGCTCCTACGAGCAGTACTTC
NA TRBD2 TRBJ2-1 TRBV6-6 CASSGTSSYNEQFF TGTGCCAGCAGCGGGACTAGCTCCTACAATGAGCAGTTCTTC
NA TRBD2 TRBJ2-1 TRBV6-5 CASRRGLANNEQFF TGTGCCAGCCGGAGGGGACTAGCCAACAATGAGCAGTTCTTC
NA NA TRBJ1-5 TRBV30 CAWTGTGNQPQHF TGTGCCTGGACCGGGACTGGGAATCAGCCCCAGCATTTT
NA NA TRBJ2-6 TRBV28 CASSYQGTGANVLTF TGTGCCAGCAGTTATCAGGGGACTGGGGCCAACGTCCTGACTTTC
NA TRBD2 TRBJ2-7 TRBV28 CASSLLAGGSYEQYF TGTGCCAGCAGTTTACTAGCGGGAGGTTCCTACGAGCAGTACTTC
NA NA TRBJ1-1 TRBV7-8 CASSHGENTEAFF TGTGCCAGCAGCCATGGGGAGAACACTGAAGCTTTCTTT
NA NA TRBJ2-1 TRBV6-4 CATSPSELNNEQFF TGTGCCACCTCGCCCAGCGAGCTGAACAATGAGCAGTTCTTC
NA TRBD2 TRBJ2-2 TRBV7-2 CASSRFTSGGNTGELFF TGTGCCAGCAGCCGCTTTACTAGCGGGGGGAACACCGGGGAGCTGTTTTTT
NA NA TRBJ2-3 TRBV7-9 CASSSHRETDTQYF TGTGCCAGCAGCTCCCACAGGGAGACAGATACGCAGTATTTT
once NA TRBJ1-1 TRBV5-4 CASSLAAYTEAFF TGTGCCAGCAGCTTGGCCGCGTACACTGAAGCTTTCTTT
NA NA TRBJ1-5 TRBV7-8 CASSPGTNSNQPQHF TGTGCCAGCAGCCCGGGGACAAATAGCAATCAGCCCCAGCATTTT
NA NA TRBJ2-5 TRBV2 CASSGVGETQYF TGTGCCAGCAGTGGGGTCGGGGAGACCCAGTACTTC
NA NA TRBJ2-1 TRBV25-1 CASSARGGQFYNEQFF TGTGCCAGCAGTGCCCGGGGGGGACAGTTCTACAATGAGCAGTTCTTC
NA NA TRBJ2-3 TRBV6-5 CASRSTGFRDTQYF TGTGCCAGCAGGAGCACAGGGTTTAGAGATACGCAGTATTTT